What follows are 16 T cell receptor beta chains derived from one specimen sequenced in a study of response to subunit inactivated influenza vaccine. MiXCR was run by TCRdb on the RT-PCR reads, yielding one entry per CDR3 protein. The sample contains 650,000 to 800,000 distinct CDR3 sequences, roughly 14% of which appear only once. The sample here was PBMCs from blood, taken 14 to 15 days before vaccination. The receptors originated from a man over 45 who received an inactivated influenza vaccine.

The chain has TRBV10-3 and TRBJ1-4, with 7 bases lining up with TRBD1. V trimming: 0 bases; J trimming: 6 bases; junction bases outside the gene matches: 4. CDR1 and CDR2 from the germline V gene are ENHRY and SYGVKD. The length of the CDR3 is 15 residues. The CDR3 loop reads CAISESEGADEKLFF. The CDR3 DNA is TGTGCCATCAGTGAGTCAGAGGGGGCGGATGAAAAACTGTTTTTT.

The V gene is TRBV12-3 or TRBV12-4, the J gene TRBJ1-2, with 9 bases fitting TRBD1. The length of the CDR3 is 13 residues. Trimming at V came to 7 bases and at J to 5 bases, leaving 5 bases not matched to a gene. Here the CDR3 reads CASTTGQGYGYTF. As DNA, the CDR3 is TGTGCCAGCACTACGGGACAGGGTTATGGCTACACCTTC.

The genes are TRBV4-1 and TRBJ2-1, with 11 bases identical to TRBD1. The CDR3 length is 16 residues. Germline-derived CDR1 and CDR2 are MGHRA and YSYEKL. The trim removed 1 base at V and 5 bases at J, leaving 4 bases unmatched. In nucleotides, the CDR3 is TGCGCCAGCAGCCAAGGGGGGACAGGGGGTAACAATGAGCAGTTCTTC. Amino acids: CASSQGGTGGNNEQFF.

The genes are TRBV29-1 and TRBJ1-2; D may be TRBD1 (6 bases). Germline V lookup: CDR1 SQVTM, CDR2 ANQGSEA. The V end was cut by 8 bases, the J end by 7 bases, with 14 bases between. The CDR3 has 11 amino acids. The CDR3 DNA reads TGCAGCCTCCAGGGGAAGGGTGGCTACACCTTC. This encodes CSLQGKGGYTF.

This sequence joins TRBV24-1 and TRBJ2-7; 9 bases map to TRBD1. CDR3 length: 14 residues. V dropped 5 bases and J dropped 8; count of bases not matched to a gene: 9. Germline V gene lookup returns CDR1 KGHDR and CDR2 SFDVKD. The chain's CDR3 is CATSGSGQGGKQYF. In DNA form, the CDR3 reads TGTGCCACCAGTGGTTCGGGACAGGGTGGTAAGCAGTACTTC.

There are many counts of this clonotype. V usage is TRBV5-6 and J usage is TRBJ2-7; 7 nucleotides agree with TRBD2. The CDR3 length is 15 residues. J was trimmed by 1 base and V by 5 bases; bases with no gene match: 9. Germline lookup yields CDR1 SGHDT and CDR2 YYEEEE. CDR3 DNA sequence: TGTGCCAGCAGTAACCGGGGGGTTTTGTCCTACGAGCAGTACTTC. It codes for CASSNRGVLSYEQYF.

This clonotype has only a few counts. The chain combines TRBV20-1 with TRBJ2-7; 9 bases match TRBD1. The ends lost 4 bases at V and 4 bases at J; junction bases unmatched: 8. Germline V gene lookup returns CDR1 DFQATT and CDR2 SNEGSKA (reference sequence). CDR3 length equals 14 residues. CDR3 sequence (DNA): TGCAGTGCTAAGATGGTGGACAGGGGTTACGAGCAGTACTTC. It specifies CSAKMVDRGYEQYF.

J is TRBJ1-1 and V is TRBV7-2, with D possibly matching TRBD1 (5 bases). Germline CDR1 reads SGHTA; CDR2 reads FQGNSA. The CDR3 runs to 14 residues. V lost 0 bases and J lost 5, with 10 bases in between. In DNA form, the CDR3 reads TGTGCCAGCAGCTTAGCGGCAGGGATAACTGAAGCTTTCTTT. It translates to CASSLAAGITEAFF.

J is TRBJ2-1 and V is TRBV7-2, with 10 bases that match TRBD2. CDR1 SGHTA and CDR2 FQGNSA come from the germline V gene. The J segment lost 6 bases and the V segment lost 2 bases, leaving 4 bases of the junction unmatched. The CDR3 has 15 amino acids. CDR3 loop: CASSLSSGSFNEQFF. The CDR3 DNA reads as TGTGCCAGCAGCTTATCTAGCGGGAGTTTCAATGAGCAGTTCTTC. The full variable domain, with the rest looked up from reference TRBV7-2 and TRBJ2-1, is GAGVSQSPSNKVTEKGKDVELRCDPISGHTALYWYRQSLGQGLEFLIYFQGNSAPDKSGLPSDRFSAERTGGSVSTLTIQRTQQEDSAVYLCASSLSSGSFNEQFFGPGTRLTVL.

There are a few counts of this clonotype. The J gene is TRBJ2-2, the V gene TRBV3-1; D not certain. The ends were cut back, 1 base at V and 5 bases at J, with 11 bases in the middle. Looked up from germline, CDR1 is LGHDT and CDR2 is YNNKEL (reference sequence). The CDR3 has 15 residues. This CDR3 is CASSQGEQRTGELFF. The CDR3 DNA follows: TGTGCCAGCAGCCAAGGGGAACAGAGAACCGGGGAGCTGTTTTTT.

The chain links TRBV6-1 to TRBJ2-7; D is unclear. V lost 2 bases and J lost 5, with 10 bases in between. CDR1 and CDR2 from the germline V gene are MNHNS and SASEGT. The CDR3 is made up of 13 amino acids. CDR3 loop: CASSERVSHEQYF. The CDR3 DNA reads TGTGCCAGCAGTGAACGGGTTTCCCACGAGCAGTACTTC.

This clonotype has more than one count but fewer than ten. The chain recombines TRBV24-1 with TRBJ1-4; weak D call: TRBD1 (5 bases). CDR3 length: 13 residues. The germline V gene encodes CDR1 KGHDR and CDR2 SFDVKD. V gave up 3 bases and J gave up 12 bases, with 13 bases separating them. CDR3 sequence reads: CATSDRDLWELFF. The CDR3 nucleotides are TGTGCCACCAGTGATCGGGACCTCTGGGAACTGTTTTTT.

The chain combines TRBV20-1 with TRBJ1-4, with TRBD1 matching over 7 bases. The V and J ends lost 3 bases and 5 bases, in that order; junction bases with no gene match: 9. The CDR3 is 15 residues long. In germline, CDR1 is DFQATT, CDR2 SNEGSKA (reference sequence). This CDR3 is CSASRGTGANEKLFF. The DNA for the CDR3 is TGCAGTGCTAGCCGAGGTACAGGGGCGAATGAAAAACTGTTTTTT.

This clonotype was seen only a few times. CDR3 nucleotides: TGTGCCAGCATACCCCTAGCGGGGGGGCGCACAGATACGCAGTATTTT. Its protein product is CASIPLAGGRTDTQYF. The chain has TRBV27 and TRBJ2-3, with 12 bases lining up with TRBD2. In germline, CDR1 is MNHEY, CDR2 SMNVEV (reference sequence). The length of the CDR3 is 16 residues. Losses at the gene ends were 7 bases for V and 1 base for J; bases not matched to a gene: 6.

This rearrangement joins TRBV15 to TRBJ1-5, with TRBD1 matching over 7 bases. J lost 3 bases, V lost 4 bases, and 9 bases had no gene match. This CDR3 is 16 amino acids long. Germline V gene data show CDR1 as LNHNV and CDR2 as YYDKDF (reference sequence). The CDR3 DNA sequence: TGTGCCACCAGCACCTCCCCGACAGGGATCAATCAGCCCCAGCATTTT. This codes for CATSTSPTGINQPQHF.

This clonotype came up many times. This rearrangement joins TRBV20-1 to TRBJ2-7; 11 positions match TRBD2. This CDR3 is built from 16 residues. V was pared by 1 base and J by 0 bases, with 5 bases of the junction left unmatched. Germline CDR1 reads DFQATT; CDR2 reads SNEGSKA (reference sequence). CDR3 protein: CSARVLAGGFSYEQYF. Here the CDR3 DNA reads TGCAGTGCTAGAGTTTTAGCGGGAGGGTTCTCCTACGAGCAGTACTTC.